What follows are 18 T cell receptor beta chains derived from one specimen sequenced in a study of blood T cell repertoires in COVID-19. Method: immunoSEQ multiplex PCR; TCRdb's copy keeps in-frame clones and lacks some. The table lists 100,000 to 150,000 clones, 85% to 90% of them singletons. The sequencing input was peripheral blood. These receptor sequences come from a woman aged 80 or older with COVID-19, enrolled during active disease.

This chain connects TRBV15 to TRBJ2-1, with 10 positions matching TRBD2. The trim removed 0 bases at V and 10 bases at J, leaving 12 bases unmatched. CDR1 LNHNV and CDR2 YYDKDF come from the germline V gene (reference sequence). The CDR3 length is 17 residues. CDR3 amino acids: CATSRDKSGRARGEQFF. CDR3 coding DNA: TGTGCCACCAGCAGAGATAAAAGCGGGAGGGCTCGGGGAGAGCAGTTCTTC.

This sequence joins TRBV9 and TRBJ2-5; tentative D call: TRBD2 (6 bases). This CDR3 spans 16 amino acids. Between the trimmed V and J ends, which lost 0 bases and 7 bases, there was a span of 19 bases. Germline loops: CDR1 SGDLS, CDR2 YYNGEE. The CDR3 sequence: CASSVEEGRGGGTQYF. As DNA, the CDR3 is TGTGCCAGCAGCGTAGAAGAGGGGCGGGGCGGAGGGACCCAGTACTTC.

This chain connects TRBV27 to TRBJ2-5; TRBD2 matches at 7 bases. The CDR3 sequence is 14 residues long. CDR1 is MNHEY, CDR2 SMNVEV, per germline (reference sequence). V trimming: 6 bases; J trimming: 0 bases; junction bases outside the gene matches: 4. The chain's CDR3 is CASSQGGYQETQYF. CDR3 DNA: TGTGCCAGCAGCCAGGGAGGGTACCAAGAGACCCAGTACTTC.

This clone was counted only a few times. The genes are TRBV11-2 and TRBJ2-2; TRBD2 matches at 13 bases. The germline V gene has CDR1 SGHAT and CDR2 FQNNGV. This CDR3 has 19 amino acids. Germline trimming cut 4 bases from V and 0 bases from J; bases unmatched to any gene: 8. For the CDR3, the DNA is TGTGCCAGCAGCTCTAGGACTAGCGGGAGTCCCTCGAACACCGGGGAGCTGTTTTTT. Translation: CASSSRTSGSPSNTGELFF.

The chain couples TRBV4-3 to TRBJ1-2; D is undetermined. The germline V and J ends were trimmed by 0 bases and 7 bases, with 12 bases remaining between them. Germline values: CDR1 LGHNA, CDR2 YSLEER. CDR3 length: 14 residues. CDR3 sequence reads: CASSQDPGKGGYTF. CDR3 bases: TGCGCCAGCAGCCAAGATCCGGGGAAGGGTGGCTACACCTTC.

The chain's CDR3 is CASSNPSGATDTQYF. The CDR3 bases are TGTGCCAGCAGTAACCCGTCGGGAGCCACAGATACGCAGTATTTT. V and J are TRBV28 and TRBJ2-3, with D possibly TRBD2 on 6 matching bases. This CDR3 is 15 amino acids long. CDR1 MDHEN and CDR2 SYDVKM come from the germline V gene. Trimming took 5 bases from V and 2 from J, leaving 14 bases between them.

This rearrangement joins TRBV20-1 to TRBJ2-1, with TRBD1 matching over 7 bases. From germline, CDR1 is DFQATT and CDR2 SNEGSKA (reference sequence). This CDR3 region has 11 residues. With V trimmed by 6 bases and J by 12 bases, 8 bases remained unmatched. The CDR3 here is CSARDSPGQFF. Written as DNA, the CDR3 is TGCAGTGCCCGGGACAGTCCTGGGCAGTTCTTC.

This clone was counted between two and nine times. The V gene is TRBV5-1, the J gene TRBJ2-2, with 7 bases lining up with TRBD2. Unmatched junction bases numbered 9, after V lost 4 bases and J lost 6 bases. Germline V CDR1 and CDR2: SGHRS, YFSETQ. This CDR3 region has 15 residues. The CDR3 sequence is CASSPGLVTPGELFF. The CDR3 nucleotides read TGCGCCAGCAGCCCCGGACTAGTCACACCCGGGGAGCTGTTTTTT.

This clone was observed a few times. The chain links TRBV4-1 to TRBJ2-2, with D maybe TRBD1 (6 bases). This CDR3 spans 17 amino acids. The germline CDR1 and CDR2 sequences are MGHRA and YSYEKL. V lost 3 bases, J lost 1 base, and 15 bases lay in between. CDR3 protein: CASSQVSGTRNTGELFF. Here the CDR3 DNA reads TGCGCCAGCAGCCAGGTATCCGGGACACGGAACACCGGGGAGCTGTTTTTT.

In its sample, this clone was seen a few times. The V call is TRBV5-1, the J call TRBJ1-4, with D tentatively TRBD1 (5 bases). The V and J ends lost 5 bases and 5 bases respectively, with 13 bases between them. There are 14 residues in the CDR3. Germline lookup yields CDR1 SGHRS and CDR2 YFSETQ. The DNA of the CDR3 is TGCGCCAGCAGGCCCGCGGGGCGAAATGAAAAACTGTTTTTT. Translating gives CASRPAGRNEKLFF. Looking up the rest from reference TRBV5-1 and TRBJ1-4 gives the full variable domain: KAGVTQTPRYLIKTRGQQVTLSCSPISGHRSVSWYQQTPGQGLQFLFEYFSETQRNKGNFPGRFSGRQFSNSRSEMNVSTLELGDSALYLCASRPAGRNEKLFFGSGTQLSVL.

V gene TRBV7-8 combines with J gene TRBJ2-7, with TRBD1 matching 10 bases. The CDR3 runs to 16 residues. V was pared by 4 bases and J by 5 bases, with 11 bases of the junction left unmatched. CDR1 is SGHVS and CDR2 is FQNEAQ in the germline V gene. For the CDR3, the DNA is TGTGCCAGCAGCTCTCCTGGGACAGGGGTGTTCCACGAGCAGTACTTC. It translates to CASSSPGTGVFHEQYF.

This CDR3 is CASSFSLAKNIQYF. The CDR3 coding sequence is TGTGCCAGCAGTTTTAGTCTAGCCAAAAACATTCAGTACTTC. The chain recombines TRBV28 with TRBJ2-4; no firm D call. The CDR3 runs 14 residues. V lost 3 bases to trimming and J lost 0 bases, with 6 bases between them. Germline CDR1 MDHEN, CDR2 SYDVKM.

The chain links TRBV5-1 to TRBJ2-3; tentatively, D is TRBD2 (6 bases). V lost 10 bases and J lost 3, with 15 bases in between. The CDR3 sequence is 13 residues long. Germline V gene lookup returns CDR1 SGHRS and CDR2 YFSETQ. The CDR3 reads CAARRDTTDTQYF. The CDR3 DNA reads TGCGCCGCGAGGAGGGATACAACAGATACGCAGTATTTT.

This chain joins TRBV6-5 and TRBJ2-2; 10 bases are a match to TRBD2. The CDR3 totals 14 residues. Germline-derived CDR1 and CDR2 are MNHEY and SVGAGI. Trimming removed 8 bases from V and 5 bases from J; junction bases left unmatched: 5. As DNA, the CDR3 is TGTGCCAGCGGCGGACTAGCGGAAACCGGGGAGCTGTTTTTT. Translating it yields CASGGLAETGELFF.

The chain recombines TRBV7-6 with TRBJ2-1; D is perhaps TRBD2 (5 bases). Trimming shortened V by 5 bases and J by 5 bases, and 22 bases separated the two germline ends. Per the germline V gene, CDR1 is SGHVS and CDR2 is FNYEAQ. The CDR3 is 17 residues long. The CDR3 DNA reads TGTGCCAGCAGCCCGGGGAGAGCGCGGAGCATTAACAATGAGCAGTTCTTC. Translation: CASSPGRARSINNEQFF.

This clone was observed once. The chain is built from TRBV5-5 and TRBJ2-1; D may be TRBD1 (6 bases). Trimming removed 2 bases at V and 10 bases at J, with 22 bases between. The CDR3 totals 16 residues. Germline V CDR1 and CDR2: SGHKS, YYEKEE (reference sequence). The CDR3 reads CASSFGSSRSTGEQFF. The CDR3 nucleotides are TGTGCCAGCAGCTTCGGCTCGTCAAGGAGCACAGGGGAGCAGTTCTTC.

This clone was seen a handful of times. The chain uses TRBV6-5 and TRBJ2-2, with TRBD1 matching over 11 bases. CDR1 and CDR2 (germline): MNHEY, SVGAGI. This CDR3 has 15 amino acids. The V segment lost 7 bases and the J segment 4 bases; nucleotides outside the gene matches: 5. CDR3 nucleotides: TGTGCCAGCATTCAAGGGACAGGGGGCACCGGGGAGCTGTTTTTT. Translated, it gives CASIQGTGGTGELFF.

The rearrangement links TRBV28 to TRBJ2-3; 8 bases align to TRBD1. CDR1 is MDHEN and CDR2 is SYDVKM in the germline V gene. J was trimmed by 6 bases and V by 6 bases; bases with no gene match: 8. The CDR3 is made up of 14 amino acids. Here the CDR3 reads CASRRTGLGDTQYF. CDR3 coding DNA: TGTGCCAGCAGGCGGACAGGGTTGGGGGATACGCAGTATTTT.